This TCR beta chain stems from a study of blood T cell repertoires in COVID-19. At the level of the study: Samples representing acute and convalescent COVID-19 were sourced from the United States, Italy and Spain. T cells, B-cell-depleted T cells, or PBMCs provided the cDNA or gDNA that served as material.

Per the original data handling: Amplification with reference gene primers provided the estimates of nucleated cell counts. The data were produced by immunoSEQ multiplex PCR, yet TCRdb's version contains in-frame clones alone and is incomplete. V and J calls plus clone size are reproduced from that table; the DNA served to infer D and trimming. The sample holds nearly 110,000 clones, around 80% seen once. The sequenced material came from peripheral blood. The TCR originated in a man aged 70 or older with acute or convalescent COVID-19.

For the CDR3, the DNA is TGTGCCAGTAGGTGGGGCGGGGCGAACACCGGGGAGCTGTTTTTT. The encoded protein is CASRWGGANTGELFF. The rearrangement links TRBV19 to TRBJ2-2, with a possible D match to TRBD2 (6 bases). CDR3 length equals 15 residues. Between the trimmed V and J ends, which lost 6 bases and 0 bases, there was a span of 11 bases. Germline CDR1 and CDR2: LNHDA and SQIVND (reference sequence).